This entry is about one TCR beta chain. This entry comes from a study of T cell changes during pregnancy in multiple sclerosis. Trimming removed 2 bases from V and 2 bases from J, with 6 bases in between. The CDR3 sequence is 13 residues long. Germline loops: CDR1 MNHEY, CDR2 SMNVEV (reference sequence). Generated by immunoSEQ multiplex PCR, the TCRdb table keeps only in-frame clones and is missing some. The sample contains about 13,000 clones, 85% to 90% of which appear only once. Sequenced here: CD8+ T cells from peripheral blood mononuclear cells, sampled after pregnancy. The chain joins TRBV27 to TRBJ1-1; D gene ambiguous. The receptor was derived from a female donor in good health, enrolled as a control in a pregnancy study. DNA for the CDR3: TGTGCCAGCAGTTTAGCAGGAAACACTGAAGCTTTCTTT. Residues: CASSLAGNTEAFF.